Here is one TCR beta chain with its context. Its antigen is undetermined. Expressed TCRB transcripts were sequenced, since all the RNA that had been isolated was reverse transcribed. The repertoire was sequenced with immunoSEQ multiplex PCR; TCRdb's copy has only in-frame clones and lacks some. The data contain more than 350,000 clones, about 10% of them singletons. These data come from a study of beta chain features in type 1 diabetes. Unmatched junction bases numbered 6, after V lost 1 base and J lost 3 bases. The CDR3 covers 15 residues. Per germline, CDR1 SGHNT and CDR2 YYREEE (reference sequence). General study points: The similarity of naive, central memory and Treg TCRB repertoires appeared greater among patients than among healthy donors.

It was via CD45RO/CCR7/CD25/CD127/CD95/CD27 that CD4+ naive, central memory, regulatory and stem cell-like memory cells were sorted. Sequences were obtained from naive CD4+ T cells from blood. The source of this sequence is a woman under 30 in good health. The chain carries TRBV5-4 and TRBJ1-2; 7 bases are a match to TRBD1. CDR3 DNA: TGTGCCAGCAGCTTGAGAGGGGGCGACTACTATGGCTACACCTTC. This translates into CASSLRGGDYYGYTF.